Each of the 5 T cell receptor beta chains below was sequenced from the same sample in a study of shared clonotypes between healthy human individuals (dated by TCRdb to about 2020). To prepare the library, the immunoSEQ multiplex PCR assay was applied. TCRdb limited this immuneACCESS table to in-frame rearrangements with V and J called. A share of clones is missing; checked studies link under half to unresolved V genes, and the rest is unexplained. The table for this sample lists about a million clones; 76% of them were counted only once. Clones ranked in the top ten supply roughly 1.5% of the sample. Sequenced: memory CD4+ T cells sorted from blood. The intended sense of this specimen's cell subset or site label: CD45RA-negative fraction. These receptors originate from a young man in good health.

The rearrangement joins TRBV2 to TRBJ1-4; D possibly corresponds to TRBD1 (6 bases). Trimming shortened V by 3 bases and J by 8 bases, and 16 bases separated the two germline ends. CDR3 length: 15 residues. From germline, CDR1 is SNHLY and CDR2 FYNNEI. As DNA, the CDR3 is TGTGCCAGCAGTGACGCGGGGGGGCAAAACGAAAAACTGTTTTTT. As protein: CASSDAGGQNEKLFF.

The CDR3, as DNA: TGCGCCAGCAGCCAAGATCACAGGACCACAGATACGCAGTATTTT. It is translated as CASSQDHRTTDTQYF. V usage is TRBV4-3 and J usage is TRBJ2-3, with D maybe TRBD1 (5 bases). In germline, CDR1 is LGHNA, CDR2 YSLEER. This CDR3 contains 15 residues. V lost 0 bases and J 2 bases, leaving 9 bases between the germline ends.

Here the CDR3 reads CASSVREAGRNEQFF. Written as DNA, the CDR3 is TGTGCCAGTAGTGTGCGGGAGGCTGGGAGGAATGAGCAGTTCTTC. V gene TRBV19 combines with J gene TRBJ2-1, with TRBD2 identical over 8 bases. In germline, CDR1 is LNHDA, CDR2 SQIVND (reference sequence). This CDR3 has 15 amino acids. Trimming at V came to 5 bases and at J to 7 bases, leaving 10 bases not matched to a gene.

The chain combines TRBV6-4 with TRBJ2-1, with D possibly being TRBD1 or TRBD2 (6 bases each). V dropped 3 bases and J dropped 8 bases, with 17 bases sitting between them. CDR1 MRHNA and CDR2 SNTAGT come from the germline V gene. This CDR3 is 15 amino acids long. The CDR3 here is CASSEVPGAVYEQFF. The CDR3 bases are TGTGCCAGCAGTGAAGTTCCGGGGGCGGTATATGAGCAGTTCTTC.

The rearrangement links TRBV7-2 to TRBJ2-1, with 14 bases aligning to TRBD2. Germline CDR1 SGHTA, CDR2 FQGNSA. Trimming cost V 7 bases and J 14 bases; bases outside gene matches: 13. The CDR3 is made up of 15 amino acids. The CDR3 DNA follows: TGTGCCAGCACCCAAAACCCCGGACTAGCGGGAGGAAAGTTCTTC. It encodes CASTQNPGLAGGKFF.